The source of this T cell receptor (beta chain) is a study of blood T cell repertoires in COVID-19. Study background: The origin of the acute and convalescent COVID-19 samples was the United States, Italy and Spain. In each case, the material was cDNA or gDNA derived from T cells, B-cell-depleted T cells, or PBMCs.

The authors' processing: From reference gene primer amplification, estimates of nucleated cell counts were derived. Measured with immunoSEQ multiplex PCR; TCRdb has only the in-frame clones, and not every one. The V and J calls and clone size were taken over from that table, and D and trimming were inferred from the DNA. The data hold fewer than 300,000 clones, with 70% to 90% observed a single time. Recruitment covered some 25 US areas and drew participants whose ages spanned roughly 18 to 89 years. CDR3 size: 15 residues. CDR1 KGHDR and CDR2 SFDVKD come from the germline V gene. V shed 0 bases and J shed 6 bases, with 11 bases lying between them.

Sequenced material: PBMCs or T cells enriched from blood (not recorded which). The chain recombines TRBV24-1 with TRBJ2-1; D unclear. The TCR sequence derives from a woman in her 30s who had recovered from COVID-19. In DNA, the CDR3 is TGTGCCACCAGTGATTTGCTCCCCACCGGCAATGAGCAGTTCTTC. Translation: CATSDLLPTGNEQFF.